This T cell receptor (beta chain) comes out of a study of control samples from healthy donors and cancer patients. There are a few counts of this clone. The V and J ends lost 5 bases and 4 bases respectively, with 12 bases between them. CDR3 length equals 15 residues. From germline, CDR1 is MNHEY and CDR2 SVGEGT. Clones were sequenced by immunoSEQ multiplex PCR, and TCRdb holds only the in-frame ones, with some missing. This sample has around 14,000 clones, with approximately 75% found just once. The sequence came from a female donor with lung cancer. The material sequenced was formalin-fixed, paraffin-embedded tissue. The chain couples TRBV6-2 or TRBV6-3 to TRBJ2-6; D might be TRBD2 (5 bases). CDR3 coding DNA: TGTGCCAGCAGTCGGACTCTTGAGGGGGCCAACGTCCTGACTTTC. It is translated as CASSRTLEGANVLTF.